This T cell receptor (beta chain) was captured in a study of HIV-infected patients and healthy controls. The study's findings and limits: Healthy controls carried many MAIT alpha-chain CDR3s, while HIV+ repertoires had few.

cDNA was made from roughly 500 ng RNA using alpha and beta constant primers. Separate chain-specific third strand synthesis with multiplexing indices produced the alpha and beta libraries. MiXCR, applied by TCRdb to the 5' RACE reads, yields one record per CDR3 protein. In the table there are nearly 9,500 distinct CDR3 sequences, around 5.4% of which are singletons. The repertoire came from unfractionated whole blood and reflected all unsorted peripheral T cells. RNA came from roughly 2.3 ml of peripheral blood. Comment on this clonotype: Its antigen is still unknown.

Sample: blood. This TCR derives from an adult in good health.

Here the CDR3 reads CASSLPTPGRVSAQPQHF. The CDR3 nucleotides are TGTGCCAGCAGTTTACCAACCCCGGGCCGAGTTTCCGCCCAGCCCCAGCATTTT. This chain connects TRBV28 to TRBJ1-5, with unresolved D. This CDR3 region has 18 residues. Germline lookup yields CDR1 MDHEN and CDR2 SYDVKM. The V end lost 2 bases, the J end lost 7 bases, and 24 bases lay between the germline ends.